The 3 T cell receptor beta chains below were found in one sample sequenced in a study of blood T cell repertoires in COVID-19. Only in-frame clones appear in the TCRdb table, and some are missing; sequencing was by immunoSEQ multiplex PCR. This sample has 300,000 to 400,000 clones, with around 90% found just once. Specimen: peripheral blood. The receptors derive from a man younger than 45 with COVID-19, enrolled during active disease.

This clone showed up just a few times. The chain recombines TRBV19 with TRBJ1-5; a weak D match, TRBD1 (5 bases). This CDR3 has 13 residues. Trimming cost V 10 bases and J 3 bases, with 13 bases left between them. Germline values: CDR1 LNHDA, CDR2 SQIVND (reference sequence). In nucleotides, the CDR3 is TGTGCCACCACGATTGGGGCCAATCAGCCCCAGCATTTT. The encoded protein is CATTIGANQPQHF.

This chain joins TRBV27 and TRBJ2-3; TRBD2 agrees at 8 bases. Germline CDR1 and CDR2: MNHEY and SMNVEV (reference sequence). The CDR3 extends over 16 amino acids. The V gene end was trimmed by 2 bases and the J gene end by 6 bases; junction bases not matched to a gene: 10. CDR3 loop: CASSLGREGLQDTQYF. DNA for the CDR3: TGTGCCAGCAGTTTAGGTCGGGAGGGCCTTCAGGATACGCAGTATTTT.

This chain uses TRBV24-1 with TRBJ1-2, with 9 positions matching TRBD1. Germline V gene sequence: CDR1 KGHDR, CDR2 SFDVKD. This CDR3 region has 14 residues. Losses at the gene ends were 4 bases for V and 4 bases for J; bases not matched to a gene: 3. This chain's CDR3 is CATSDRGQGYGYTF. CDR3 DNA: TGTGCCACCAGTGACCGGGGACAGGGCTATGGCTACACCTTC.